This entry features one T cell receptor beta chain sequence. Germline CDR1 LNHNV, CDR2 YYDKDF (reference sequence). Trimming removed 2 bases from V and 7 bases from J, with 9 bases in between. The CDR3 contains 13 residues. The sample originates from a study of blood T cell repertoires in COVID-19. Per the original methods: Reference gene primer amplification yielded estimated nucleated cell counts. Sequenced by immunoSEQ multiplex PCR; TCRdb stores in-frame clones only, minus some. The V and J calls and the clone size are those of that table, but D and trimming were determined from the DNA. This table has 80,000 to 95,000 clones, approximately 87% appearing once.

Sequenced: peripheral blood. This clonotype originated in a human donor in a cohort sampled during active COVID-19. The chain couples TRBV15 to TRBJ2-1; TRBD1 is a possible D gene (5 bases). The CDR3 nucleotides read TGTGCCACCAGCAGACAGGGTACAAATGAGCAGTTCTTC. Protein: CATSRQGTNEQFF.